These 3 T cell receptor beta chains were sequenced from one sample in a study of blood T cell repertoires in COVID-19. Repertoires were generated with immunoSEQ multiplex PCR, while TCRdb's copy carries only in-frame clones and drops some. This sample has 70,000 to 90,000 clones, with about 80% found just once. Material for sequencing was peripheral blood. All receptors come from a human donor in a cohort sampled during active COVID-19.

This clone turned up a few times. This chain uses TRBV4-1 with TRBJ2-3; D is possibly TRBD2 (5 bases). Trimming took 4 bases from V and 0 from J, leaving 11 bases between them. CDR3 length: 15 residues. Looked up from germline, CDR1 is MGHRA and CDR2 is YSYEKL. DNA for the CDR3: TGCGCCAGCAGCCCCGCACGCGGGAGCACAGATACGCAGTATTTT. Amino acid sequence: CASSPARGSTDTQYF.

The chain combines TRBV7-9 with TRBJ2-7; the D gene is possibly TRBD1 (6 bases). This CDR3 contains 15 residues. Germline loops: CDR1 SEHNR, CDR2 FQNEAQ (reference sequence). Trimming pared 2 bases from V and 5 bases from J, leaving 16 bases between. This CDR3 is CASSLRDTGLDEQYF. For the CDR3, the DNA is TGTGCCAGCAGCTTACGGGACACGGGATTGGACGAGCAGTACTTC.

This chain links TRBV5-1 with TRBJ1-2, with D uncertain. Between the trimmed V and J ends, which lost 3 bases and 1 base, there was a span of 7 bases. In germline, CDR1 is SGHRS, CDR2 YFSETQ. This CDR3 has 13 residues. In nucleotides, the CDR3 is TGCGCCAGCAGCTACGGGAGTAACTATGGCTACACCTTC. Residues: CASSYGSNYGYTF.